Listed below are T cell receptor beta chains from one sample, sequenced in a study of blood T cell repertoires in COVID-19. Clones were read by immunoSEQ multiplex PCR, and TCRdb kept only the in-frame ones, dropping some. Of 150,000 to 200,000 clones in the sample, 65% to 90% were seen once. The sample consisted of peripheral blood. These receptors all come from a man between 50 and 59 years old with active or convalescent COVID-19. CDR3s include the opening cysteine and the closing phenylalanine or tryptophan. A D gene is named only where the DNA matches it firmly. Expanded clones are given a class, and other clones once, few, many or no size at all.

DNA	CDR3	V	size	D	J
TGCGCCAGCAGCAAAGGGGGACTAGCGGGAGGCCGGGAGCTGTTTTTT	CASSKGGLAGGRELFF	TRBV10-1	once	TRBD2	TRBJ2-2
TGTGCCAGCAGTTACTCGAGTCTGGGACTCAACACCGGGGAGCTGTTTTTT	CASSYSSLGLNTGELFF	TRBV6-2/TRBV6-3	few	-	TRBJ2-2
TGTGCCAGCAGCTTAGAGGCAGGGAGGGAAGCTTTCTTT	CASSLEAGREAFF	TRBV11-3	-	-	TRBJ1-1
TGTGCCAGCAGTTTGCGCGGGGGTTGGGCCGACTACGAGCAGTACTTC	CASSLRGGWADYEQYF	TRBV28	-	TRBD2	TRBJ2-7
TGTGCCAGCAGCTCATTCTACGAGCAGTACTTC	CASSSFYEQYF	TRBV7-2	-	-	TRBJ2-7
TGTGCCAGCAGCTTAGCGTCCGGGACAGGAGATGAAAAACTGTTTTTT	CASSLASGTGDEKLFF	TRBV7-2	-	TRBD1	TRBJ1-4
TGTGCCAGCAGCCAAGCAGGGAACTCTGGAAACACCATATATTTT	CASSQAGNSGNTIYF	TRBV3-1/TRBV3-2	-	-	TRBJ1-3
TGTGCCAGTAGTGTAAGACAGGGGGTGGCTGAAGCTTTCTTT	CASSVRQGVAEAFF	TRBV19	-	TRBD1	TRBJ1-1
TGTGCCAGCAGTTTAGCCCTCGGACAGGGGGCGCAAAATGAGCAGTTCTTC	CASSLALGQGAQNEQFF	TRBV5-4	once	TRBD1	TRBJ2-1
TGTGCCAGCAGCGTAATGGTGGAGACAGGGTATGAGCAGTTCTTC	CASSVMVETGYEQFF	TRBV9	-	TRBD1	TRBJ2-1
TGCAGCGTTGTCCTGCTAGCGGGAGGGTATGGTACGCAGTATTTT	CSVVLLAGGYGTQYF	TRBV29-1	-	TRBD2	TRBJ2-3
TGTGCCATCAGAACGGACAGGGGAGGCACAGATACGCAGTATTTT	CAIRTDRGGTDTQYF	TRBV10-3	once	TRBD1	TRBJ2-3
TGTGCCAGCAACGGGTGGGGTTCTAGCGGGAGCCACTACGAGCAGTACTTC	CASNGWGSSGSHYEQYF	TRBV25-1	-	TRBD2	TRBJ2-7
TGTGCCAGTAGTACGGGAGTAGCGGGTTACTACGAGCAGTACTTC	CASSTGVAGYYEQYF	TRBV19	-	TRBD2	TRBJ2-7
TGTGCCAGCTCACCACTCGCCGGGAGTAATGAGCAGTTCTTC	CASSPLAGSNEQFF	TRBV18	once	-	TRBJ2-1
TGTGCCAGCAGCCAGAGGACAGGGCAAGAGACCCAGTACTTC	CASSQRTGQETQYF	TRBV3-1/TRBV3-2	once	TRBD1	TRBJ2-5
TGTGCCAGCTCACCCCAGGGAGGGCAGCCCCAGCATTTT	CASSPQGGQPQHF	TRBV18	-	-	TRBJ1-5
TGTGCCAGCGGCCGGGACACAATATCGCAAGAGACCCAGTACTTC	CASGRDTISQETQYF	TRBV2	-	-	TRBJ2-5
TGTGCCAGCAGTGAAGAGAGGGGGCCCAACTATGGCTACACCTTC	CASSEERGPNYGYTF	TRBV6-1	-	TRBD1	TRBJ1-2
TGTGCCACCAGTGATCCAGCGGGAGGGACCCCCGGGACCCAGTACTTC	CATSDPAGGTPGTQYF	TRBV24-1	-	TRBD2	TRBJ2-5
TGCGCCAGCAGCTTGGGACAGGGTAATTCACCCCTCCACTTT	CASSLGQGNSPLHF	TRBV5-1	-	TRBD1	TRBJ1-6
TGTGCCACCAGTTCGTCGGGGGATTGGGACAGGTCGAACACCGGGGAGCTGTTTTTT	CATSSSGDWDRSNTGELFF	TRBV24-1	-	TRBD1	TRBJ2-2
TGCGCCAGCAGCCAAGGGGGGGGTCTTGAGACCCAGTACTTC	CASSQGGGLETQYF	TRBV4-3	-	TRBD2	TRBJ2-5
TGTGCCAGCAGCCCAGACCTCGTCTATGGCTACACCTTC	CASSPDLVYGYTF	TRBV14	-	-	TRBJ1-2
TGCGCCAGCAGTTTAGGGGCGGTTGACAGTCAGCCCCAGCATTTT	CASSLGAVDSQPQHF	TRBV5-1	-	-	TRBJ1-5
TGTGCCAGCAGCGCGACAGAGAGGCTGTTTTTT	CASSATERLFF	TRBV7-9	-	-	TRBJ1-4
TGTGCCAGCAGTTTACGGGGGAGAGAGACCCAGTACTTC	CASSLRGRETQYF	TRBV27	-	-	TRBJ2-5
TGTGCCAGCAGTCAAAACAGGGACGAGCAGTTCTTC	CASSQNRDEQFF	TRBV28	-	-	TRBJ2-1
TGTGCCAGCAAGCAGGGTTACGAGCAGTACTTC	CASKQGYEQYF	TRBV2	-	-	TRBJ2-7
TGTGCCCGCCGGGGGGGGGCGGGACACAATAACTATGGCTACACCTTC	CARRGGAGHNNYGYTF	TRBV28	-	-	TRBJ1-2
TGTGCCAGCAGCTTAACGGGACAGGGGACATGGGCGGGCACTGAAGCTTTCTTT	CASSLTGQGTWAGTEAFF	TRBV7-3	-	TRBD1	TRBJ1-1
TGTGCCAGCAGCGCTGGGACAGGGGAAGGGTATGGCTACACCTTC	CASSAGTGEGYGYTF	TRBV7-3	-	TRBD1	TRBJ1-2
TGTGCCAGTAGAAAAATGACAGGGAACACTGAAGCTTTCTTT	CASRKMTGNTEAFF	TRBV19	-	-	TRBJ1-1
TGTGCCAGCAGCTCGAATCCGGGACAATCCTACGAGCAGTACTTC	CASSSNPGQSYEQYF	TRBV11-2	-	-	TRBJ2-7
TGTGCCAGCAGAGCGCTCGCAGGAAACACCATATATTTT	CASRALAGNTIYF	TRBV12-3/TRBV12-4	-	-	TRBJ1-3
TGTGCCAGCAGTGAAAGGGGATGGGGCGGGGAGCTGTTTTTT	CASSERGWGGELFF	TRBV6-1	-	-	TRBJ2-2
TGTGCCAGCAAGTCGGGACAGGGCCCACCGGGCCCCGAAGCTTTCTTT	CASKSGQGPPGPEAFF	TRBV5-4	-	TRBD1	TRBJ1-1
TGTGCCAGCAGCTTATCGACAGGTTTCGGTTACAATGAGCAGTTCTTC	CASSLSTGFGYNEQFF	TRBV7-3	few	-	TRBJ2-1
TGTGCCAGCAGCCTGGGGGGTAGCGGGGGACCCTACGAGCAGTACTTC	CASSLGGSGGPYEQYF	TRBV5-6	-	TRBD2	TRBJ2-7
TGTGCCAGCAGCCAAGTCAGGGGGTTGGGAGAAAAACTGTTTTTT	CASSQVRGLGEKLFF	TRBV3-1/TRBV3-2	-	TRBD1	TRBJ1-4
TGTGCCAGCAGCTTGGCCGGGACTAGCACAGATACGCAGTATTTT	CASSLAGTSTDTQYF	TRBV5-4	-	-	TRBJ2-3
TGTGCCAGCTCACCATCTATCCCGGCAGGGGCTAACTATGGCTACACCTTC	CASSPSIPAGANYGYTF	TRBV18	-	-	TRBJ1-2
TGTGCCAGCAGCGAGCCAGAGGTTTGGGGCTACACCTTC	CASSEPEVWGYTF	TRBV7-7	-	-	TRBJ1-2
TGTGCCAGCAGCTTCCGACGGCTTAGGGGCGACACTGAAGCTTTCTTT	CASSFRRLRGDTEAFF	TRBV13	few	-	TRBJ1-1
TGCACCAGCAGCCAAGATCCCGGACTAGCGGGAGTAATAGATACGCAGTATTTT	CTSSQDPGLAGVIDTQYF	TRBV1	-	-	TRBJ2-3
TGTGCCAGCAGCTTATTGGCAGCCAACAGGGGTGAAGCTTTCTTT	CASSLLAANRGEAFF	TRBV11-2	-	TRBD1	TRBJ1-1
TGTGCCAGCAGGGACAGGGTGACCTACGAGCAGTACTTC	CASRDRVTYEQYF	TRBV6-5	-	TRBD1	TRBJ2-7
TGTGCCAGCAGTGACCAGGGCACCGGGGAGCTGTTTTTT	CASSDQGTGELFF	TRBV6-4	-	-	TRBJ2-2
TGTGCCAGCAGCGTACAACAGGGCCCCTACAATGAGCAGTTCTTC	CASSVQQGPYNEQFF	TRBV9	-	-	TRBJ2-1
TGTGCCAGCTCATCAGCTTATTACGGGATGAATTCACCCCTCCACTTT	CASSSAYYGMNSPLHF	TRBV18	-	-	TRBJ1-6
TGTGCCAGCAGTGAACCCATCTCCTATAATTCACCCCTCCACTTT	CASSEPISYNSPLHF	TRBV2	few	-	TRBJ1-6
TGTGCCAGCAGCTTAGTCGGGGTGTGGGCTTTCTTT	CASSLVGVWAFF	TRBV7-9	-	-	TRBJ1-1